This note documents a single T cell receptor (beta chain) sequence. The clone's antigen remains unknown. No base quality values were provided; no much bigger clone lies one nucleotide off. Library method: the immunoSEQ multiplex PCR assay. TCRdb took this table from immuneACCESS and kept in-frame rearrangements with V and J called. Such tables lack part of the clones; where checked against another copy, unresolved V genes explain under half of the gap, and the rest is unexplained. Here the sample has roughly 120,000 clones; over 85% occur a single time. The ten most abundant clones make up 2% to 3% of the sample. This entry comes from a study of control samples from healthy donors and cancer patients (dated by TCRdb to 2018 to 2021). The clonotype was recovered from a man aged 30-40 years in good health. Sequenced material: blood.

The DNA is TGTGCCAGCAGTTTAACAGGTGCTGAAGCTTTCTTT. Protein translation: CASSLTGAEAFF. The V gene is TRBV27 and the J gene is TRBJ1-1; a weak D assignment points to TRBD1 (5 bases agree). Counted from cysteine to phenylalanine, this CDR3 has 12 amino acids. Of the read, only the CDR3 DNA is kept; its 36 bases are in frame from base 1. The germline V gene (reference sequence) provides CDR1 MNHEY and CDR2 SMNVEV. V is clipped by 2 bases and J by 6 bases, and the sequence between their germline boundaries is 7 bases long.